The present T cell receptor (beta chain) was sequenced within a study of blood T cell repertoires in COVID-19. Study-level information: The study drew acute and convalescent COVID-19 samples from the United States, Italy and Spain.

Per the original methods: Cell counts per sample came from amplifying reference gene primers. Produced via immunoSEQ multiplex PCR; TCRdb's table is partial and in-frame only. Clone size and the V and J calls come from that table; the DNA yielded D and trimming. The table has some 95,000 clones, around 90% seen once; the top ten hold about 2.5%. This CDR3 has 16 residues. The material sequenced was peripheral blood. This chain uses TRBV12-2 with TRBJ1-2. TRBV12-2 is an annotated pseudogene. The clonotype originates from a human donor with active COVID-19. The donor label of this sample is uncertain. CDR3 in amino acids: CASRPDITPANYGYTF. In DNA, the CDR3 is TGTGCAAGTCGTCCCGATATCACTCCGGCTAACTATGGCTACACCTTC.